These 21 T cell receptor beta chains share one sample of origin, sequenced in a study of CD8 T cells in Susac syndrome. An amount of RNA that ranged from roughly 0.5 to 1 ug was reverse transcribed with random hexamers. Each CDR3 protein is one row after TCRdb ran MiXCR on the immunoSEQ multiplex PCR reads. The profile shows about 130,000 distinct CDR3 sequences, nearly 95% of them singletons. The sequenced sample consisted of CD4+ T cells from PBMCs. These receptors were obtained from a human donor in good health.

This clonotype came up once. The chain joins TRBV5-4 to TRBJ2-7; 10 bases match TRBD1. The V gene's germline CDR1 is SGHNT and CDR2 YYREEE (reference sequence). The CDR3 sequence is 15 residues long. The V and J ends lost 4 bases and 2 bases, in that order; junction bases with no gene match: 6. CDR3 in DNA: TGTGCCAGCAGCCCGCCGGGACAGGGGCCCTACGAGCAGTACTTC. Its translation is CASSPPGQGPYEQYF. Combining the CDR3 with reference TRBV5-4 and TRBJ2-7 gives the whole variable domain ETGVTQSPTHLIKTRGQQVTLRCSSQSGHNTVSWYQQALGQGPQFIFQYYREEENGRGNFPPRFSGLQFPNYSSELNVNALELDDSALYLCASSPPGQGPYEQYFGPGTRLTVT.

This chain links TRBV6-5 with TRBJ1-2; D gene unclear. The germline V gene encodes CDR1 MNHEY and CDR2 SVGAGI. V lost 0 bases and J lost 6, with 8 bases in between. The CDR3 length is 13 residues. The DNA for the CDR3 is TGTGCCAGCAGTTACTCGACCCTGCATGGCTACACCTTC. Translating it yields CASSYSTLHGYTF.

CDR3 amino acids: CASSQRMGALLYNEQFF. CDR3 nucleotides: TGTGCCAGCAGCCAAAGGATGGGGGCGCTACTTTACAATGAGCAGTTCTTC. The rearrangement links TRBV14 to TRBJ2-1; TRBD1 might be the D (6 bases). V was clipped by 2 bases and J by 4 bases, with 18 bases between them. The CDR3 spans 17 residues. Germline V gene data show CDR1 as SGHDN and CDR2 as FVKESK.

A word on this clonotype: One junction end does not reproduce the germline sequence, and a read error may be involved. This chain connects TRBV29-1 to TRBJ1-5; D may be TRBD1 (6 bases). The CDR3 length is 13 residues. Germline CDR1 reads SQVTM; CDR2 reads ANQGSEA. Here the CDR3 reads CSIEGGGGQPQHF. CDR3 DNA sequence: TGCAGCATTGAAGGGGGGGGAGGTCAGCCCCAGCATTTT.

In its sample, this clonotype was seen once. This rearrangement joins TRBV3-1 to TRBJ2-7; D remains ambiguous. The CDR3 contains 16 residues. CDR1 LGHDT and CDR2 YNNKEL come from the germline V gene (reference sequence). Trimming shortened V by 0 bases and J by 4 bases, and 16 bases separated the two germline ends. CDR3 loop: CASSQERRPERYEQYF. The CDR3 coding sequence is TGTGCCAGCAGCCAAGAAAGGCGGCCGGAGAGATACGAGCAGTACTTC.

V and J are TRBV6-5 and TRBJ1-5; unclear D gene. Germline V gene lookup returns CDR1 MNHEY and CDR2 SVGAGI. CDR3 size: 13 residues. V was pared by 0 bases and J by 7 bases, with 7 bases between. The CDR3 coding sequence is TGTGCCAGCAGTTACTCGACCTTGCAGCCCCAGCATTTT. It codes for CASSYSTLQPQHF.

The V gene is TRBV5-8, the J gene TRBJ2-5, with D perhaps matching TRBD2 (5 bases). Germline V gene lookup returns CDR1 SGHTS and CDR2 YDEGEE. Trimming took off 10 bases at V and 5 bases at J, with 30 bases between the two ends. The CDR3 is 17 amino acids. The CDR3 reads CAPEGPKVQPRGETQYF. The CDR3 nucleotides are TGTGCCCCCGAGGGCCCCAAGGTCCAACCTCGAGGGGAGACCCAGTACTTC.

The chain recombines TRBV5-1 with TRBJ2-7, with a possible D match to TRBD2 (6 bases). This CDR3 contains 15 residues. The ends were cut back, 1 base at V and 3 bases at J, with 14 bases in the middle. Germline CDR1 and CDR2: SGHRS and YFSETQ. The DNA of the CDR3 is TGCGCCAGCAGCTTGCAAACTAGCTCGAACTACGAGCAGTACTTC. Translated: CASSLQTSSNYEQYF.

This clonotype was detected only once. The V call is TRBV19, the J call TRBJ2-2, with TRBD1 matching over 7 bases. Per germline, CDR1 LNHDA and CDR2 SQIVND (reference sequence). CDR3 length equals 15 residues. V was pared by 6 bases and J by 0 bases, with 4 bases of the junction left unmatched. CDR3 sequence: CASSRQGSNTGELFF. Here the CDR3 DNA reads TGTGCCAGTAGCCGACAGGGTTCGAACACCGGGGAGCTGTTTTTT.

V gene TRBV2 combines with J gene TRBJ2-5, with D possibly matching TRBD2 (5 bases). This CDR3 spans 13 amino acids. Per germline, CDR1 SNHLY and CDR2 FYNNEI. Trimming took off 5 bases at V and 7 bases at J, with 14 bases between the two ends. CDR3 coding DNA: TGTGCCAGCAGTACTAGTGACTTCGGGACCCAGTACTTC. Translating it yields CASSTSDFGTQYF. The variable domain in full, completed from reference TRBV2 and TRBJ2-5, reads EPEVTQTPSHQVTQMGQEVILRCVPISNHLYFYWYRQILGQKVEFLVSFYNNEISEKSEIFDDQFSVERPDGSNFTLKIRSTKLEDSAMYFCASSTSDFGTQYFGPGTRLLVL.

The CDR3 DNA reads TGTGCCAGCAGCTTAGGACTAGCGGGAGGGCCGGGTGAGCAGTTCTTC. Translating it yields CASSLGLAGGPGEQFF. The rearrangement uses TRBV7-2 and TRBJ2-1; 14 bases fit TRBD2. With 1 base clipped from V and 9 bases from J, the junction kept 5 bases outside the gene matches. Germline lookup yields CDR1 SGHTA and CDR2 FQGNSA. The CDR3 consists of 16 residues.

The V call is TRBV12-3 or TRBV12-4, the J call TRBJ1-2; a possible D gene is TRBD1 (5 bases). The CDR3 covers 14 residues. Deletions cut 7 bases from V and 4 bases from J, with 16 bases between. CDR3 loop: CASTLSGVVYGYTF. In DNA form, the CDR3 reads TGTGCCAGCACCCTCTCGGGGGTTGTCTATGGCTACACCTTC.

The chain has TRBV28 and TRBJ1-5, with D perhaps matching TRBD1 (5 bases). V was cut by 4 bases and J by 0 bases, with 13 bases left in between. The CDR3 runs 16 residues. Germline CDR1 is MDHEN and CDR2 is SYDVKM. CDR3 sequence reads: CASSSVGRNSNQPQHF. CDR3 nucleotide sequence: TGTGCCAGCAGTTCCGTGGGACGGAATAGCAATCAGCCCCAGCATTTT.

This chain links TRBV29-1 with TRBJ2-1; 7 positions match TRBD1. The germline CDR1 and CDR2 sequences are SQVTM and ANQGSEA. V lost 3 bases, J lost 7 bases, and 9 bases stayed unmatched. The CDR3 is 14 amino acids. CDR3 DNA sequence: TGCAGCGTTGAGACAGGGACGGCGAGAAATGAGCAGTTCTTC. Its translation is CSVETGTARNEQFF.

The CDR3 spells CASSRQGNTGELFF. The CDR3 DNA reads TGTGCCAGCAGTCGACAGGGGAACACCGGGGAGCTGTTTTTT. V usage is TRBV12-3 or TRBV12-4 and J usage is TRBJ2-2; 7 positions match TRBD1. J was trimmed by 1 base and V by 5 bases; bases with no gene match: 1. This CDR3 has 14 residues.

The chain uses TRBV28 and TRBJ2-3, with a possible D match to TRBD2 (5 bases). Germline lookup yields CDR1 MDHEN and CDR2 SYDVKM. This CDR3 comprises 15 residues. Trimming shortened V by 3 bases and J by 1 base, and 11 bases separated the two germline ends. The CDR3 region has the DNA TGTGCCAGCAGTTTTCGACTGAGGGGCACAGATACGCAGTATTTT. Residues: CASSFRLRGTDTQYF.

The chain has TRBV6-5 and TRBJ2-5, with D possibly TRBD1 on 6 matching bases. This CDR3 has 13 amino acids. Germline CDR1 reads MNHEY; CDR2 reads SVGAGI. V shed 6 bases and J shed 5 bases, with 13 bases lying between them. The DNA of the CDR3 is TGTGCCAGCAGAAGGGGGTCTGGCGAGACCCAGTACTTC. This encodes CASRRGSGETQYF.

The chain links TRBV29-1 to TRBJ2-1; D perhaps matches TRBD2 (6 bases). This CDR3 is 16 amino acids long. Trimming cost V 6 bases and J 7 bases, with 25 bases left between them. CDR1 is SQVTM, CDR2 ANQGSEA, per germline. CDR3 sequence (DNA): TGCAGCGTCGGAGAGGAGGGGAAGGTTCTAGGTAATGAGCAGTTCTTC. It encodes CSVGEEGKVLGNEQFF.

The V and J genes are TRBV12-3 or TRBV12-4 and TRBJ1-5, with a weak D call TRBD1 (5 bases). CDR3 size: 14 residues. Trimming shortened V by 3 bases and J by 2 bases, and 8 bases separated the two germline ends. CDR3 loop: CASSLTGGNQPQHF. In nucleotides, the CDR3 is TGTGCCAGCAGTTTGACGGGGGGCAATCAGCCCCAGCATTTT.

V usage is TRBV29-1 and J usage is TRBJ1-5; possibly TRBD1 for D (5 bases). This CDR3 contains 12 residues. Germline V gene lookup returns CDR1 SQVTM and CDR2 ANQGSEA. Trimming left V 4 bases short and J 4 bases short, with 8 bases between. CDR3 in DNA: TGCAGCGTTGGACAGTTTAATCAGCCCCAGCATTTT. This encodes CSVGQFNQPQHF.

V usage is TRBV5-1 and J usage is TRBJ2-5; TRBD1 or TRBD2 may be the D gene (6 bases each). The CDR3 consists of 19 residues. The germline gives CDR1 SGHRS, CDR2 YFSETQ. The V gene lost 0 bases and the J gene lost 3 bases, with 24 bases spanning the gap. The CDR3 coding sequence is TGCGCCAGCAGCTTGGAAGGGGTCGGGGGCCAGGGGACCAAAGAGACCCAGTACTTC. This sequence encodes CASSLEGVGGQGTKETQYF. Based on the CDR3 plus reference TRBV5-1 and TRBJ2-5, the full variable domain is KAGVTQTPRYLIKTRGQQVTLSCSPISGHRSVSWYQQTPGQGLQFLFEYFSETQRNKGNFPGRFSGRQFSNSRSEMNVSTLELGDSALYLCASSLEGVGGQGTKETQYFGPGTRLLVL.